This TCR beta chain was sequenced in a study of T cells in localized non-small cell lung cancer. Study-wide results and caveats: With higher T cell density in blood came longer overall survival. Adjacent lung held a median roughly 60 of the top 100 tumor clones. Uninvolved adjacent lung had more T cell clonality than any other tissue, topping tumor.

Some clones are missing from TCRdb's copy, which holds only in-frame ones; the method was immunoSEQ multiplex PCR. The table lists under 35,000 clones, roughly 78% of them singletons. This CDR3 is 14 amino acids long. V dropped 6 bases and J dropped 6 bases, with 16 bases sitting between them. CDR1 KGHSH and CDR2 LQKENI come from the germline V gene. Regarding this clone: Its matching antigen is unknown.

The sample consisted of peripheral blood, taken before any cancer treatment. The rearrangement links TRBV18 to TRBJ2-3; D is tentatively TRBD1 or TRBD2 (5 bases each). The TCR comes from a male donor aged 60 or older with stage III squamous cell lung carcinoma. CDR3 in amino acids: CASSPGAAPDTQYF. The DNA of the CDR3 is TGTGCCAGCTCCCCCGGGGCCGCTCCGGATACGCAGTATTTT.